This TCR beta chain derives from a study of cytomegalovirus exposure and HLA in healthy donors (dated by TCRdb to 2017 to 2019). Concerning the study at large: A later analysis indicated that the 130 or so validation repertoires were generated on the platform also employed for the 700 or so repertoires of the first cohort. High-throughput TCR immunosequencing, statistical association of individual TCRs with disease status, and machine learning were combined to predict cytomegalovirus infection status. The study aimed to test whether cataloging public T cell receptors could reveal signatures of past pathogen exposure. In addition to the first cohort of around 670 subjects, a separate validation cohort of approximately 120 different subjects was used.

A word on this clone: Its antigen is not yet known. Base qualities are not provided; no much larger clone lies one nucleotide away.

On the study overall, not on this receptor specifically: While some public TCRs were present in many individuals, most TCR sequences turned up only very rarely across donors. The study gave a list of 150 to 200 TCR beta chains associated with cytomegalovirus. The classifier was reported to diagnose cytomegalovirus status with high specificity and sensitivity in both the original cohort and the validation cohort. In a later analysis, TCRs clustered in the first cohort were found to also tend to co-occur in the 110 or so validation repertoires, with about 94% of cluster scores above 0. A few of the identified cytomegalovirus-associated TCR beta chains were confirmed in vitro to be specific for cytomegalovirus antigens. All 120 or so repertoires were used to score co-occurrence in the validation cohort in a later analysis, because that analysis had no HLA typing for the cohort. The authors suggested that the approach could potentially be extended to other disease states and immunological phenotypes.

Library creation used the immunoSEQ multiplex PCR assay. In the paper's pipeline: A statistical classification framework was developed to diagnose cytomegalovirus status using the catalog of TCR beta chain sequences. Not all clones reach the TCRdb copy of this immuneACCESS table, which keeps in-frame sequences only. Checked studies attribute under half of the gap to unresolved V genes and leave the rest unexplained. D and trimming were read from the DNA, whereas the V and J calls and clone size are those reported in that table. In this sample the table shows 220,000 or so clones, around 86% of which occur a single time. The biggest ten clones account for 2% to 2.5% of the sample. The CDR3 numbers 16 residues from cysteine through phenylalanine. Only CDR3 DNA remains: 48 bases, in frame from the first base. V and J lose 4 bases and 1 base, and a span of 15 bases separates them. The CDR1 and CDR2 encoded by the germline V gene (reference sequence) are LNHDA and SQIVND.

The donors belonged to the validation cohort of over a hundred subjects, which was separate from the approximately 700-subject first cohort. The origin of this receptor is a woman aged 18-30 years in good health and CMV-seropositive. Recombination linked TRBV19 to TRBJ2-3; TRBD1 is possibly the D segment (5 matching bases). The sample taken for sequencing was PBMCs. The nucleotide sequence reads TGTGCCAGTAGTACCTCGAGACAGATCCGCACAGATACGCAGTATTTT. It translates to CASSTSRQIRTDTQYF. Where the CDR3 stops, the reference TRBV19 and TRBJ2-3 genes take over; the full variable domain is DGGITQSPKYLFRKEGQNVTLSCEQNLNHDAMYWYRQDPGQGLRLIYYSQIVNDFQKGDIAEGYSVSREKKESFPLTVTSAQKNPTAFYLCASSTSRQIRTDTQYFGPGTRLTVL.